This TCR beta chain derives from a study of shared clonotypes between healthy human individuals. Using immunoSEQ multiplex PCR, the repertoire was profiled, and TCRdb retains in-frame clones only, with some absent. The repertoire includes millions of clones, approximately 95% of them detected once, and 0.85% to 1.3% sits in the top ten. As defined, naive CD8 cells were CD45RO-negative and positively selected for CCR7, with terminally differentiated effector memory CD45RA+ cells excluded. J lost 5 bases, V lost 4 bases, and 9 bases had no gene match. Looked up from germline, CDR1 is SEHNR and CDR2 is FQNEAQ (reference sequence). The CDR3 consists of 15 residues.

This clonotype was sampled from a man aged 18 to 29 in good health. Input material: naive CD8+ T cells sorted from blood. This chain links TRBV7-9 with TRBJ1-1; 8 bases are a match to TRBD1. The CDR3 nucleotides are TGTGCCAGCAGCTATTCAACAGGGGGAGTAACTGAAGCTTTCTTT. This translates into CASSYSTGGVTEAFF.